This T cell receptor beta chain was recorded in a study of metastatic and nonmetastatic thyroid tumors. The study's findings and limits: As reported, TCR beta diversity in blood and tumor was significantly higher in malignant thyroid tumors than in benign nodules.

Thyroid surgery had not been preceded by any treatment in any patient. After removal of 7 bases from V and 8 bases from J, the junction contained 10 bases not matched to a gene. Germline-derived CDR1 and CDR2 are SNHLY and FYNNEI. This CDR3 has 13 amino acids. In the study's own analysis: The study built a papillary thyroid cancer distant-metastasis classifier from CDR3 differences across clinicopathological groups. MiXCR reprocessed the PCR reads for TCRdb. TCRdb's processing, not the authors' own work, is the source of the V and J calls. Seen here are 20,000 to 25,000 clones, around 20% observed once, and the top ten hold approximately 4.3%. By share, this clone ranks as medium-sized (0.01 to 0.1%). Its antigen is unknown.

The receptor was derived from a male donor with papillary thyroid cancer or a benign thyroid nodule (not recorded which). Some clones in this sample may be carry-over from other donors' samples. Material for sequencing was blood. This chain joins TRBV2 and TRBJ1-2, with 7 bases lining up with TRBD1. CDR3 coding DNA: TGTGCCAGCACCCTGGGACAGCTCGGGGGCTACACCTTC. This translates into CASTLGQLGGYTF.